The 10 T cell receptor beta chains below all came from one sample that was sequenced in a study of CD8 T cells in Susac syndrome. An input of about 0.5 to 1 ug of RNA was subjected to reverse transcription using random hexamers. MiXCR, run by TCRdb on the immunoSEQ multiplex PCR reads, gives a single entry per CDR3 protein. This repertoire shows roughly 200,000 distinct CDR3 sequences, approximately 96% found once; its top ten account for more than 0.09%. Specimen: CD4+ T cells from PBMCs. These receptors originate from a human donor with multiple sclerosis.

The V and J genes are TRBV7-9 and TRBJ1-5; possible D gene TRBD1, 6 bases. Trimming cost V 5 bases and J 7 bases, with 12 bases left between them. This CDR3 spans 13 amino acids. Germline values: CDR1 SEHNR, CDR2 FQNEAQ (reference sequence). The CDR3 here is CASSRQEMQPQHF. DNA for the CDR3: TGTGCCAGCAGCCGACAGGAAATGCAGCCCCAGCATTTT.

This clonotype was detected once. CDR3 DNA sequence: TGTGCCAGCAGCACACAACAGGGGAGAAACACTGAAGCTTTCTTT. It codes for CASSTQQGRNTEAFF. The chain has TRBV7-2 and TRBJ1-1, with 7 bases identical to TRBD1. The V segment lost 5 bases and the J segment 2 bases; nucleotides outside the gene matches: 8. CDR3 length: 15 residues. Per germline, CDR1 SGHTA and CDR2 FQGNSA.

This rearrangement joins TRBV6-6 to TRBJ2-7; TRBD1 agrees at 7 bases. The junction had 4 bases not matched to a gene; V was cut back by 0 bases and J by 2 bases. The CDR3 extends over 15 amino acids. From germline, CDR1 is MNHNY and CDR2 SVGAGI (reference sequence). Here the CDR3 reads CASSYSTGTAYEQYF. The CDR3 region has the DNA TGTGCCAGCAGTTACTCCACCGGGACAGCCTACGAGCAGTACTTC.

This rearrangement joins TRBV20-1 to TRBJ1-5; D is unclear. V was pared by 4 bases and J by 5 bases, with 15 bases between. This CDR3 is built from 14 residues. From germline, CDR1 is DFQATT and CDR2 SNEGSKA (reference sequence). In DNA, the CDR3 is TGCAGTGCTACCCCCGAAGGCGGGGATCAGCCCCAGCATTTT. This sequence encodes CSATPEGGDQPQHF.

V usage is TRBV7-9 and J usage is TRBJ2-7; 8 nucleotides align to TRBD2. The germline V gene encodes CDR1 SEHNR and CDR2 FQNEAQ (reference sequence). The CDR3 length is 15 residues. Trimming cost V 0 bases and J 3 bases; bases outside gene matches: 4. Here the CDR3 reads CASSLAQAGGYEQYF. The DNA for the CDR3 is TGTGCCAGCAGCTTAGCGCAGGCGGGGGGCTACGAGCAGTACTTC.

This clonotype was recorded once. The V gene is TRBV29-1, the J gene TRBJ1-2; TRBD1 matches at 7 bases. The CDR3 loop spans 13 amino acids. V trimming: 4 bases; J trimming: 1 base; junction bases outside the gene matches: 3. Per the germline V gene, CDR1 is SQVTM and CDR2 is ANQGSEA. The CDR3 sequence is CSVGTGLNYGYTF. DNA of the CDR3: TGCAGCGTTGGGACAGGACTTAACTATGGCTACACCTTC.

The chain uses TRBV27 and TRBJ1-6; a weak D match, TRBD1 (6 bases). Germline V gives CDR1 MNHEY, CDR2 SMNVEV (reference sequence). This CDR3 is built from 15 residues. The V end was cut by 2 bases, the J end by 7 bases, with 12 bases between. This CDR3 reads CASSLKQGPNSPLHF. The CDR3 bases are TGTGCCAGCAGTTTAAAACAGGGTCCCAATTCACCCCTCCACTTT.

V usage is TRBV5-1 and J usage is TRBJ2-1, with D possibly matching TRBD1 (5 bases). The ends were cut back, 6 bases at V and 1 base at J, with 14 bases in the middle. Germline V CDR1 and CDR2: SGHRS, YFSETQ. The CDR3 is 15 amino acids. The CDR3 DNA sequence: TGCGCCAGCACCTACCGACAGAATTCCTACAATGAGCAGTTCTTC. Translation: CASTYRQNSYNEQFF.

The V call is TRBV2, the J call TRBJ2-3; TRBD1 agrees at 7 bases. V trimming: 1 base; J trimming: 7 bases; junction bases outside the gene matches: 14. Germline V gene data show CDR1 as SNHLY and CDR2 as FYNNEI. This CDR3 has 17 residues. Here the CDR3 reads CASSEDRSTGWGNTQYF. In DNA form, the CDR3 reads TGTGCCAGCAGTGAAGATCGGTCGACAGGGTGGGGGAATACGCAGTATTTT. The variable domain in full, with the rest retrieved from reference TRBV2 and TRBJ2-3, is EPEVTQTPSHQVTQMGQEVILRCVPISNHLYFYWYRQILGQKVEFLVSFYNNEISEKSEIFDDQFSVERPDGSNFTLKIRSTKLEDSAMYFCASSEDRSTGWGNTQYFGPGTRLTVL.

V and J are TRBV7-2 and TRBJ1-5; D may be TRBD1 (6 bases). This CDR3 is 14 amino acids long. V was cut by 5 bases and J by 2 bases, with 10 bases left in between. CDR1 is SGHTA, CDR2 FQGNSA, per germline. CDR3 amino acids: CASSTRTGNQPQHF. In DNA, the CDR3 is TGTGCCAGCAGCACCCGGACAGGCAATCAGCCCCAGCATTTT.